This entry features one T cell receptor (beta chain) sequence. Per the germline V gene, CDR1 is SQVTM and CDR2 is ANQGSEA. There are 14 residues in the CDR3. The V and J ends lost 8 bases and 1 base respectively, with 15 bases between them. The source of the sample is a study of blood T cell repertoires in COVID-19. The authors' processing: How many nucleated cells were present was estimated from reference gene primer amplification. Generated by immunoSEQ multiplex PCR, the TCRdb table keeps only in-frame clones and is missing some. That table furnishes V, J and clone size, whereas the DNA furnished D and trimming. The profile shows fewer than 200,000 clones, over 70% of them singletons.

This sequence originates from a woman aged 45 to 65 in a cohort exposed to, infected with or recovered from COVID-19 (not recorded which). This chain joins TRBV29-1 and TRBJ1-5, with D unresolved. The sample comprised PBMCs or T cells enriched from blood (not recorded which). CDR3: CSHRRIASNQPQHF. CDR3 bases: TGCAGCCATAGGCGGATTGCGAGCAATCAGCCCCAGCATTTT.